The clone carrying this T cell receptor beta chain was found once. This CDR3 has 11 amino acids. Trimming removed 4 bases from V and 7 bases from J, with 8 bases in between. Germline CDR1 GTSNPN, CDR2 SVGIG (reference sequence). The source of the sample is a study of control samples from healthy donors and cancer patients. Libraries were prepared by immunoSEQ multiplex PCR; TCRdb keeps only in-frame clonotypes and omits some of them. The sample lists some 130,000 clones, approximately 92% occurring once. The source material was blood. The receptor was derived from a man between 18 and 29 years old in good health. The chain joins TRBV30 to TRBJ2-4, with unresolved D. In nucleotides, the CDR3 is TGTGCCTGGAATTCCCGGAACATTCAGTACTTC. Protein sequence: CAWNSRNIQYF.